Listed here is a single T cell receptor beta chain. Its target antigen remains unknown. No much larger clone exists at a distance of one base, and base qualities are not known. Library construction relied on the immunoSEQ multiplex PCR assay. This is the immuneACCESS table as TCRdb keeps it, with only in-frame sequences that have V and J called. A part of the clones is gone; compared with another copy, unresolved V genes explain less than half, and the rest is unexplained. This sample holds some 700,000 clones; approximately 83% were observed only once. The ten most abundant clones make up roughly 0.01% of the sample. The data originate from a study of shared T cell receptors in the human thymus (dated by TCRdb to the early 2020s). A note on the overall study: The study investigated the way shared, self-reactive T-cell receptor alpha chains are produced in the human thymus.

From the cysteine through the phenylalanine, the CDR3 covers 14 amino acids. Only the CDR3 DNA is retained, 42 bases long and in frame from the first base. V trim: 4 bases; J trim: 3 bases; unmatched bases: 6. The germline V gene provides CDR1 SGHRS and CDR2 YFSETQ. The data were also submitted as part of a second study, on human thymus T cells. Looking at the second paper: Immunologically healthy infants undergoing open corrective cardiac surgery for congenital heart defects in Finland were used as donors. Thymus tissue was obtained as surgical resects removed during corrective cardiac surgery. Both the thymic and the peripheral blood repertoires appeared to show biased V and J gene segment usage. Highly overlapping thymic TCR repertoires among unrelated individuals were reported in the related research. TCR alpha and beta repertoires from roughly eight infant thymus samples and a few related peripheral blood samples were characterized in the study. The infant donors were about 6 to 244 days old, and the cohort included more than five males and two females. Thymocytes were released mechanically from tissue and stored at -70 °C as pellets of roughly 9-31 million cells. Genomic DNA was extracted from frozen cell pellets with a QIAsymphony instrument. The immunoSEQ multiplex PCR assay was used to amplify the TCRB and TCRAD loci from a standardized amount of quality-controlled genomic DNA. The amplicons spanned the V(D)J region and were long enough to cover the CDR3 and allow V and J genes to be identified. The commercial immunoSEQ service was used to sequence amplicons on an Illumina platform. Corrections for primer bias and sequencing errors followed previously described methods, while TCRAD and TCRB definitions were based on the IMGT database. Repertoires were analysed with immunoSEQ Analyzer 3.0 and VDJTools, covering basic statistics, V/J segment usage, diversity estimates, rarefaction and pairwise overlap. Diversity was estimated using the Chao1, ChaoE, Efron-Thisted, Shannon and inverse Simpson indices, and was also estimated on datasets down-sampled to the size of the smallest sample. For repertoire overlap, CDR3 nucleotide sequence, V gene and J gene had to match strictly, and clustering was done by Jaccard-based multidimensional scaling. On average, thymus samples yielded 750,000 to 1,000,000 unique TCRB clonotypes, whereas blood samples yielded about 80,000.

The rearrangement joined TRBV5-1 to TRBJ1-1, with TRBD1 identical over 7 junction bases. The sample comprised thymocytes. This clonotype originated in a girl less than two years old with a congenital heart defect. Donor details come from another sample of the same person, matched by shared clones. The DNA reads TGCGCCAGCAGCCATCGACAGGGTTACACTGAAGCTTTCTTT. This is translated as CASSHRQGYTEAFF.